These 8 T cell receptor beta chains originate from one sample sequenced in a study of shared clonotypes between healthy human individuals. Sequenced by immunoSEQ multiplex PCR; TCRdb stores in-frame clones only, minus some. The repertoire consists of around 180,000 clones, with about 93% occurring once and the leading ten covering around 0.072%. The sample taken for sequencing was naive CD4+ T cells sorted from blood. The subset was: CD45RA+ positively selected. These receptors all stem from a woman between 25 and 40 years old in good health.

CDR3 residues: CAISDTTGGHPYEQYF. The DNA for the CDR3 is TGTGCCATCAGTGATACGACAGGGGGTCATCCCTACGAGCAGTACTTC. The chain employs TRBV10-3 and TRBJ2-5; 9 bases map to TRBD1. With the DNA end fitting TRBJ2-7 better, the J assignment may be wrong. Germline values: CDR1 ENHRY, CDR2 SYGVKD. The CDR3 consists of 16 residues.

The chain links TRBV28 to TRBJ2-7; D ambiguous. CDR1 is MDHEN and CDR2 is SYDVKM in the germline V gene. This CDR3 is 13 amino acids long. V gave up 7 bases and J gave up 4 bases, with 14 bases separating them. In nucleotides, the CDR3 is TGTGCCAGCACTCAGTTCACCAATTACGAGCAGTACTTC. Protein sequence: CASTQFTNYEQYF.

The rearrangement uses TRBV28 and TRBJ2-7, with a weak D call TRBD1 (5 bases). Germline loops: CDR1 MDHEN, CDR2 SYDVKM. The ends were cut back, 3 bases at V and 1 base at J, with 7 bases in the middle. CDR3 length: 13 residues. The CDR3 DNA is TGTGCCAGCAGTTTGGCAGGGTCCTACGAGCAGTACTTC. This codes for CASSLAGSYEQYF.

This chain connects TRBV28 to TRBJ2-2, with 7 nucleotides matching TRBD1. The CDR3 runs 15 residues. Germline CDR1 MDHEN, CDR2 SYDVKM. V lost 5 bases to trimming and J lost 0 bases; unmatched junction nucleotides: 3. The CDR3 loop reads CASSRQGTNTGELFF. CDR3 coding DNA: TGTGCCAGCAGTCGACAGGGAACGAACACCGGGGAGCTGTTTTTT. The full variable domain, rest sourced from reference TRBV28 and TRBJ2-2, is DVKVTQSSRYLVKRTGEKVFLECVQDMDHENMFWYRQDPGLGLRLIYFSYDVKMKEKGDIPEGYSVSREKKERFSLILESASTNQTSMYLCASSRQGTNTGELFFGEGSRLTVL.

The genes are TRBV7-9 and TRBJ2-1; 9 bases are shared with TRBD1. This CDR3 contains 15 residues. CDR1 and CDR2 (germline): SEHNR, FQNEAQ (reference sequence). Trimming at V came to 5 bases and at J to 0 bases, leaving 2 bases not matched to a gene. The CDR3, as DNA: TGTGCCAGCAGCCCGACAGGGGGCTCCTACAATGAGCAGTTCTTC. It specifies CASSPTGGSYNEQFF.

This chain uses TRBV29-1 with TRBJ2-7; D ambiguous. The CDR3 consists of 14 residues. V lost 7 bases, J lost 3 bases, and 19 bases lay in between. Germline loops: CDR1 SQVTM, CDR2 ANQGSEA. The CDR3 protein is CSALGSTSFYEQYF. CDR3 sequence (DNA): TGCAGCGCCCTGGGCTCTACCTCCTTCTACGAGCAGTACTTC.

This CDR3 is CASSLYLSSGANVLTF. DNA of the CDR3: TGTGCCAGCAGTTTATACCTAAGCTCTGGGGCCAACGTCCTGACTTTC. The V call is TRBV28, the J call TRBJ2-6; D is unresolved. This CDR3 has 16 amino acids. V was cut by 1 base and J by 0 bases, with 7 bases left in between. From germline, CDR1 is MDHEN and CDR2 SYDVKM.

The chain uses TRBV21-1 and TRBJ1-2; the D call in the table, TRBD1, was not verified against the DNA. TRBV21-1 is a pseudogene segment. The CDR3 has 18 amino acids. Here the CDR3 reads CASSKPHRDRVWFYGYTF. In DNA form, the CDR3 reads TGTGCCAGCAGCAAACCCCACCGGGACAGGGTTTGGTTCTATGGCTACACCTTC.